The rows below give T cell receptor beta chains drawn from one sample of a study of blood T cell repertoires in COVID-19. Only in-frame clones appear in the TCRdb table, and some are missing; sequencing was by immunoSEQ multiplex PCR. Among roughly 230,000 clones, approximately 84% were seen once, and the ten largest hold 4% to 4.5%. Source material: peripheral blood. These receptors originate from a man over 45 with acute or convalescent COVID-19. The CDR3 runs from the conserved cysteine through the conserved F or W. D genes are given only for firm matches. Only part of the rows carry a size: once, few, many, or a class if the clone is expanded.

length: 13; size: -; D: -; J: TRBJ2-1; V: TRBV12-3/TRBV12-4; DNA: TGTGCCAGCAGTTTTAGGAGTTACAATGAGCAGTTCTTC; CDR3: CASSFRSYNEQFF
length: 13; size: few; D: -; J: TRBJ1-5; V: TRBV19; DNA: TGTGCCAGTAACGGACGGGGAAATCAGCCCCAGCATTTT; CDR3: CASNGRGNQPQHF
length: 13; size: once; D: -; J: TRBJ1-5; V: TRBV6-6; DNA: TGTGCCAGCAGACCGCAGGACAATCAGCCCCAGCATTTT; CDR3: CASRPQDNQPQHF
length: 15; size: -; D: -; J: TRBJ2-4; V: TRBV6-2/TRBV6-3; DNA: TGTGCCAGCAGTTACTCGGACACGGCCAAAAACATTCAGTACTTC; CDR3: CASSYSDTAKNIQYF
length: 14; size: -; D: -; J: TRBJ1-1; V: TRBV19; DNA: TGTGCCAGTAAACTGGACACAAGGAACACTGAAGCTTTCTTT; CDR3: CASKLDTRNTEAFF
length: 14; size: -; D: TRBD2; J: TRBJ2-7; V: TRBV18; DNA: TGTGCCAGCTCACCGGTTGGGGGGGCCTACGAGCAGTACTTC; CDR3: CASSPVGGAYEQYF
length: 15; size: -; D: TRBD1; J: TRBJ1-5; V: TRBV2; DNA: TGTGCCAGCAGTCGCAGACAGGGGGCCGGGCAGCCCCAGCATTTT; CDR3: CASSRRQGAGQPQHF
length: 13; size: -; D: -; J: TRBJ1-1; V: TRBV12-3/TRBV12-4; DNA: TGTGCCAGCAGTTTACAGGCAGGGCAAGAAGCTTTCTTT; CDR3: CASSLQAGQEAFF
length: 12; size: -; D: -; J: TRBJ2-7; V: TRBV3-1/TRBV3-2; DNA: TGTGCCAGCAGCCGACTCACCTACGAGCAGTACTTC; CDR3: CASSRLTYEQYF
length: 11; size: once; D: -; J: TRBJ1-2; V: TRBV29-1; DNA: TGCAGCGTTGGACAGAACTATGGCTACACCTTC; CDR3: CSVGQNYGYTF
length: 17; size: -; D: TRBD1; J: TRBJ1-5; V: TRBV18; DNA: TGTGCCAGCTCACAAAAGAACCGGGACAGCCTCAATCAGCCCCAGCATTTT; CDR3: CASSQKNRDSLNQPQHF
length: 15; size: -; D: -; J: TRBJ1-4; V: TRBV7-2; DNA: TGTGCCAGCAGCGCCTCCGGGACTAGTTATGAAAAACTGTTTTTT; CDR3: CASSASGTSYEKLFF
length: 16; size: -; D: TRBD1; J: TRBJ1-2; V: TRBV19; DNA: TGTGCCAGTAGTGCCTCCGGGACAGGGGGTTCGCGTGGCTACACCTTC; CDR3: CASSASGTGGSRGYTF
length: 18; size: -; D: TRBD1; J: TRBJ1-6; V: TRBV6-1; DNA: TGTGCCAGCAGTGATCCGGACAGGGCGCCTTTGGGAAATTCACCCCTCCACTTT; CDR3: CASSDPDRAPLGNSPLHF
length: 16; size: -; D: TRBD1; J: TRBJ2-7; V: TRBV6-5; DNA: TGTGCCAGCAGTTACTCCTCTGGACAGGGGGCTCAGGAGCAGTACTTC; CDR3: CASSYSSGQGAQEQYF
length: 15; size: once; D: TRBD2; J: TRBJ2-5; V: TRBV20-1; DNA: TGCAGTGCTAGTCCCGGCGGGGGGCCCAAAGAGACCCAGTACTTC; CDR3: CSASPGGGPKETQYF
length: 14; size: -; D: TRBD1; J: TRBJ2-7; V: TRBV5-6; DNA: TGTGCCAGCAGCTTTGGCAGGGGGAACTACGAGCAGTACTTC; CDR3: CASSFGRGNYEQYF
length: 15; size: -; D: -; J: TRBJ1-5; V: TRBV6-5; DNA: TGTGCCAGCAGTCGTTCTCACAGGGCCAATCAGCCCCAGCATTTT; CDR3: CASSRSHRANQPQHF
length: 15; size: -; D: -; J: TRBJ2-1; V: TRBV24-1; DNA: TGTGCCACCAGTGATCCGGGGGATCACTACAATGAGCAGTTCTTC; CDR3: CATSDPGDHYNEQFF
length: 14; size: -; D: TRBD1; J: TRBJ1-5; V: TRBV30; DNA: TGTGCCTGGAGTGCAGGGGGGTTGCGTCAGCCCCAGCATTTT; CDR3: CAWSAGGLRQPQHF
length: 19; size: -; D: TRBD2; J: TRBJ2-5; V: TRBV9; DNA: TGTGCCAGCAGCGTAGGTATACGTAGCGGGGGATTAGGCCAAGAGACCCAGTACTTC; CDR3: CASSVGIRSGGLGQETQYF
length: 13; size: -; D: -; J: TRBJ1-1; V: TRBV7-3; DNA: TGTGCCAGCAGCTGGACAGTGAACACTGAAGCTTTCTTT; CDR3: CASSWTVNTEAFF
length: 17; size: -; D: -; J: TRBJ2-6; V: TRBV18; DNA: TGTGCCAGCTCACCACCGTCCGGAGCCTCTGGGGCCAACGTCCTGACTTTC; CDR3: CASSPPSGASGANVLTF
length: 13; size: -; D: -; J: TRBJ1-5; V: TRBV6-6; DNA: TGTGCCAGCAGTTACATGGAGCTCCAGCCCCAGCATTTT; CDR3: CASSYMELQPQHF
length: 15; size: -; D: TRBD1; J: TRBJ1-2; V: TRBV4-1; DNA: TGCGCCAGCAGCCATGAGGACAGGGTACGGTATGGCTACACCTTC; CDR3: CASSHEDRVRYGYTF
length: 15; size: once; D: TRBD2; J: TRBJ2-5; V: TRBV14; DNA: TGTGCCAGCAGAGGGACGCGGGAGCTCCAAGAGACCCAGTACTTC; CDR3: CASRGTRELQETQYF
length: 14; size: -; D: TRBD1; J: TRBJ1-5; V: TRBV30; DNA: TGTGCCTGGGGTCCGGGACAGGGCTTCCAGCCCCAGCATTTT; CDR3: CAWGPGQGFQPQHF
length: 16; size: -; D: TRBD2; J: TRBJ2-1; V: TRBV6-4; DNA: TGTGCCAGCAGTGACTCCAGCCTAGCGGGAGCTAATGAGCAGTTCTTC; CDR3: CASSDSSLAGANEQFF
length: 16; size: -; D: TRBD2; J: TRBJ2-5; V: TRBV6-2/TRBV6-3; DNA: TGTGCCAGCAGTTATCCCAGCGGGGGGGCCCAAGAGACCCAGTACTTC; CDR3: CASSYPSGGAQETQYF
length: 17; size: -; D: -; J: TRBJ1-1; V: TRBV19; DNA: TGTGCCAGTAGTATTGGGAGGGTAGGGGAGGGGGAAACTGAAGCTTTCTTT; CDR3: CASSIGRVGEGETEAFF
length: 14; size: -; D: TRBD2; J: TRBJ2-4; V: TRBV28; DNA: TGTGCCAGCAGGACTAGCGGGAATGGAAACATTCAGTACTTC; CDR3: CASRTSGNGNIQYF
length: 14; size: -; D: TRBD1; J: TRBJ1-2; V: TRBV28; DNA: TGTGCCAGCACTTCTCCCGGGACAGGGTTTGGCTACACCTTC; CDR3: CASTSPGTGFGYTF
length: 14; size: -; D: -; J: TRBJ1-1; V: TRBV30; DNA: TGTGCCTGGAGTGACGGCAGGGGAACAACTGAAGCTTTCTTT; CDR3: CAWSDGRGTTEAFF
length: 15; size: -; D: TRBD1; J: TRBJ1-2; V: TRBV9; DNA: TGTGCCAGCAGCCCGCGACAGGGTCTTAACTATGGCTACACCTTC; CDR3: CASSPRQGLNYGYTF
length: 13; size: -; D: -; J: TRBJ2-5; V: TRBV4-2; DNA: TGTGCCAGCAGCCGTTTGATGGAGGAGACCCAGTACTTC; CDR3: CASSRLMEETQYF
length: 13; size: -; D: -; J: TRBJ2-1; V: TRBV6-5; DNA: TGTGCCAGCAGTTACAGTGGGCCCCATGAGCAGTTCTTC; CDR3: CASSYSGPHEQFF
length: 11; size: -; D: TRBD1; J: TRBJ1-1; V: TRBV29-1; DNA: TGCAGCGGAAACAGGGGCACTGAAGCTTTCTTT; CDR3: CSGNRGTEAFF
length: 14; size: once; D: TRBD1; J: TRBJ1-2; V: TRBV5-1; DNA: TGCGCCAGCAGCGCATCCGGGACAGGGGGCGGCTACACCTTC; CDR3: CASSASGTGGGYTF
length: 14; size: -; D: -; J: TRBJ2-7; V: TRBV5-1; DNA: TGCGCCAGCAGCTTGGTTAGCGGATACTACGAGCAGTACTTC; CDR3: CASSLVSGYYEQYF
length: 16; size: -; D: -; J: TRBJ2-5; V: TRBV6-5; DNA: TGTGCCAGCAGTTACGTCGCGGGGACTGCACAAGAGACCCAGTACTTC; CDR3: CASSYVAGTAQETQYF
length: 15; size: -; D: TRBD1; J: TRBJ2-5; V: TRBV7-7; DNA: TGTGCTAGCAGCTTAGCGTGGGGGACAGAAGAGACCCAGTACTTC; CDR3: CASSLAWGTEETQYF
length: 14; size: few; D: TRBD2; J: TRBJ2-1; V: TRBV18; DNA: TGTGCCAGCTCCTTCTCGACTAGCGACAATGAGCAGTTCTTC; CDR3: CASSFSTSDNEQFF
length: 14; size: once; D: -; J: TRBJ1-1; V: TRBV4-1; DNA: TGCGCCAGCAGCCAAGGGGCAGGGAGGGTTGAAGCTTTCTTT; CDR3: CASSQGAGRVEAFF
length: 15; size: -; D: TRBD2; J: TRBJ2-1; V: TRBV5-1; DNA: TGCGCCAGCAGCGGGGGGACTAGCGGGAGGAATGAGCAGTTCTTC; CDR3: CASSGGTSGRNEQFF
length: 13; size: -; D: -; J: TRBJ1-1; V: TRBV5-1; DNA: TGCGCCAGCAGCTTAACAATTAACACTGAAGCTTTCTTT; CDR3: CASSLTINTEAFF
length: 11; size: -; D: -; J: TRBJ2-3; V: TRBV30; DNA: TGTGCCTGGGGGTATTTAGATACGCAGTATTTT; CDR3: CAWGYLDTQYF